This TCR beta chain comes out of a study of CD8+CD57+ T cells in acquired aplastic anemia. CDR3 length equals 16 residues. The V segment lost 0 bases and the J segment 5 bases; nucleotides outside the gene matches: 4. CDR1 is SGHAT, CDR2 FQDESV, per germline (reference sequence). All patients picked for sequencing had shown, by flow cytometry, an expansion of CD8+CD57+ cells. Patients had received no therapy at the time of blood sampling. The template used for profiling TCR beta VDJ and CDR3 was genomic DNA. Via MiXCR, TCRdb re-called the reads, giving one row per CDR3 protein. Of approximately 180,000 distinct CDR3 sequences listed, 40% to 50% are singletons.

The receptor was isolated from a human donor with aplastic anemia. Sequencing input: sorted CD4+, CD8+, or CD8+CD57+ T cells (not recorded which) from PBMCs. The chain carries TRBV11-1 and TRBJ2-3; 11 bases agree with TRBD2. CDR3 in amino acids: CASSLALAGVLDTQYF. The CDR3 nucleotides are TGTGCCAGCAGCTTAGCACTAGCGGGGGTCTTAGATACGCAGTATTTT.